This T cell receptor beta chain is from a study of T cells in localized non-small cell lung cancer (dated by TCRdb to about 2020). Regarding the complete study: T cell repertoires of a few hundred early-stage NSCLC patients were analyzed, with tumors being compared against uninvolved tumor-adjacent lungs. The cohort comprised roughly 220 treatment-naïve NSCLC patients with resected, localized lung tumors. The mean age of the NSCLC patients was approximately 71 years, with 130 or so men and around 110 women. Study-wide conclusions, independent of this receptor: Because the study design was exploratory, TCR variables were selected using unadjusted p-values without false-discovery rate correction. Higher blood T cell density associated with longer overall survival, while higher adjacent-lung clonality associated with shorter survival. Multi-region tumor sequencing was not performed, so intratumor heterogeneity could not be excluded. A median of about 61 of the top 100 tumor clones turned up in the paired uninvolved adjacent lung, and 28 of those clones also ranked among the top 100 of that same adjacent lung. Uninvolved tumor-adjacent lung showed the highest T cell clonality, higher than tumor, which suggests more focused antigenic responses in the adjacent lung.

At diagnosis, tumor, uninvolved tumor-adjacent lung and peripheral blood were collected and then preserved as a mix of FFPE and fresh-frozen material. Blood samples were analyzed as peripheral blood mononuclear cells for TCR repertoire profiling. V is cut by 1 base and J by 1 base, and the space between the germline ends is 4 bases. The CDR3 holds 13 amino acids from the cysteine to the phenylalanine. CDR3 DNA is the only sequence kept; it has 39 bases, read in frame from the first base. CDR1 and CDR2 are read off the germline V gene as MNHEY and SVGAGI. A note on this clone: The specificity of this receptor is unknown. The input lacks base qualities; no much larger clone sits a single base away.

The immunoSEQ Assay was used to sequence TCR beta CDR3 regions from DNA. As for how the authors treated the data: T cell density was computed as TCR beta template counts normalized to usable DNA estimated by amplifying housekeeping genes. Richness was estimated with the preseqR package, extrapolating to 400,000 templates for PBMC samples and 120,000 templates for tissue samples. Clonality was calculated as one minus Pielou's evenness. Tissue-enriched TCRs were identified by differential abundance testing using productive amino-acid clonotypes, minimum total count 5 and alpha 0.1. Repertoire overlap between compartments was quantified with the Jaccard Index and Morisita Overlap Index. GLIPH grouped TCR beta CDR3s together with public tetramer-defined viral CDR3s, and a viral motif had to include at least three viral sequences and show V-gene enrichment. This immuneACCESS table, as held by TCRdb, lists in-frame sequences with V and J called but not all clones. Of the missing ones, under half trace to an unresolved V gene in checked studies; the others have no known cause. The DNA gave D and trimming, while V, J and clone size come from that table. The sample table shows over 40,000 clones, and roughly 84% are seen once. About 18% of the sample is held by the ten biggest clonotypes.

This TCR came from a man aged 40 to 75 with stage III lung adenocarcinoma. The chain employs TRBV6-5 and TRBJ1-1; no D gene is confidently identified. Material: peripheral blood mononuclear cells, obtained before any cancer treatment. The base sequence is TGTGCCAGCAGTTACTGGAAGAACACTGAAGCTTTCTTT. Translated, this is CASSYWKNTEAFF.